This T cell receptor (beta chain) was recovered during a study of cytotoxic CD8 clonotypes in ibrutinib-treated CLL. For the study at large: Responses comprised about 25 partial and 2 complete; at median roughly 70 months, around 15 remained remitted and approximately 12 progressed. General study results and limits: Sample timing was unmatched between remission and later-progressing patients; lymph nodes unstudied.

Trimming stripped 7 bases from V and 6 bases from J, with 6 bases between. The CDR3 extends over 11 amino acids. The germline CDR1 and CDR2 sequences are WSHSY and SAAADI. This table comes from immunoSEQ multiplex PCR, and its TCRdb copy is limited to in-frame clones, with some not included. The sample has approximately 200,000 clones; approximately 68% are singletons. On this clone itself: Its cognate antigen is unknown.

This rearrangement joins TRBV10-2 to TRBJ2-2; no firm D call. The origin of this receptor is a human donor with chronic lymphocytic leukemia. This specimen consisted of PBMCs, obtained after 24 months of ibrutinib treatment. The CDR3 spells CASMIAGELFF. CDR3 in DNA: TGCGCCAGCATGATAGCCGGGGAGCTGTTTTTT.